A single sample gave rise to the 3 T cell receptor beta chains below, sequenced in a study of CD8 T cells in ankylosing spondylitis. TCRdb fed the 5' RACE reads into MiXCR, producing one record per CDR3 protein. The profile shows about 400,000 distinct CDR3 sequences, 20% of them singletons. Sequencing was carried out using blood, either unsorted or a sorted T cell fraction (not recorded which). The receptors stem from a male donor with ankylosing spondylitis or in good health (not recorded which).

The CDR3, as DNA: TGTGCCAGCAGTTTATCGGAGGGAACCCCCTACGAGCAGTACTTC. Translated, it gives CASSLSEGTPYEQYF. The chain employs TRBV27 and TRBJ2-7, with a tentative D call TRBD2 (6 bases). CDR1 is MNHEY and CDR2 is SMNVEV in the germline V gene (reference sequence). V was cut by 0 bases and J by 2 bases, with 11 bases left in between. There are 15 residues in the CDR3.

V is TRBV6-1 and J is TRBJ2-7; 7 bases match TRBD1. CDR3 size: 16 residues. The V gene end was trimmed by 2 bases and the J gene end by 0 bases; junction bases not matched to a gene: 7. Germline V gene data show CDR1 as MNHNS and CDR2 as SASEGT. The CDR3: CASSERVRGYSYEQYF. CDR3 DNA: TGTGCCAGCAGTGAACGTGTCAGGGGGTACTCCTACGAGCAGTACTTC.

This clonotype was seen a few times. The J gene is TRBJ2-7, the V gene TRBV10-1; D might be TRBD2 (6 bases). CDR1 WNHNN and CDR2 SYGVQD come from the germline V gene (reference sequence). There are 14 residues in the CDR3. Trimming removed 4 bases at V and 3 bases at J, with 13 bases between. The CDR3 region is CASSVSTGDYEQYF. The CDR3 nucleotides read TGCGCCAGCAGTGTATCGACGGGGGACTACGAGCAGTACTTC.